The present TCR beta chain was sequenced within a study of chemoradiotherapy in HPV16-positive cancers. Samples were taken several times over chemoradiotherapy. The ends lost 0 bases at V and 4 bases at J; junction bases unmatched: 2. The germline gives CDR1 SQVTM, CDR2 ANQGSEA. This CDR3 region has 14 residues. Method: immunoSEQ multiplex PCR; TCRdb's copy keeps in-frame clones and lacks some. This sample carries 9,400 or so clones, over 65% of them seen once, and the ten largest clones take about a tenth. The clonotype originates from a human donor with HPV-associated anogenital cancer. Specimen collection occurred from a patient who underwent chemoradiotherapy. This chain uses TRBV29-1 with TRBJ1-4, with 7 bases fitting TRBD1. CDR3 protein: CSVEEGQNNEKLFF. Written as DNA, the CDR3 is TGCAGCGTTGAAGAGGGACAGAATAATGAAAAACTGTTTTTT. Full variable domain (missing parts from reference TRBV29-1 and TRBJ1-4): SAVISQKPSRDICQRGTSLTIQCQVDSQVTMMFWYRQQPGQSLTLIATANQGSEATYESGFVIDKFPISRPNLTFSTLTVSNMSPEDSSIYLCSVEEGQNNEKLFFGSGTQLSVL.